Here is one T cell receptor (beta chain) with its context. Trimming cost V 5 bases and J 6 bases, with 8 bases left between them. CDR3 length equals 12 residues. The germline V gene has CDR1 MNHEY and CDR2 SVGAGI. The Seattle site enrolled patients during active infection and followed them longitudinally. The data originate from a study of blood T cell repertoires in COVID-19. Original handling: How many nucleated cells were present was estimated from reference gene primer amplification. Assay used: immunoSEQ multiplex PCR; TCRdb lists only in-frame clones, some missing. V and J calls and clone size follow that table, whereas D and trimming were derived from the DNA. Of roughly 200,000 clones detected, more than 75% appear once; the ten largest clones hold 6.5% to 9.5%.

Sequences were obtained from peripheral blood. The TCR sequence derives from a woman aged 55-70 years with COVID-19, enrolled during active disease. The V call is TRBV6-5, the J call TRBJ2-1; no clear D gene. For the CDR3, the DNA is TGTGCCAGCAGTCGGCTAGGCAATGAGCAGTTCTTC. This translates into CASSRLGNEQFF.